The present T cell receptor beta chain was sequenced within a study of T cells in pancreatic ductal adenocarcinoma. Study-level findings and limits: Blood clonality (roughly 0.073) did not differ significantly from tumor (about 0.11). Compared with tumor, blood showed more total productive templates and around 8.1-fold more clonotypes.

TCRdb keeps only in-frame clones here, not all; method: immunoSEQ multiplex PCR. The sample lists tens of thousands of clones, just over 90% occurring once. Germline V CDR1 and CDR2: SNHLY, FYNNEI. The CDR3 runs 15 residues. Trimming removed 8 bases from V and 7 bases from J, with 20 bases in between. Surgery without prior neoadjuvant therapy was the treatment of the selected pancreatic ductal adenocarcinoma patients. Concerning this clone itself: The antigen is unknown.

The sample was PBMCs. This chain joins TRBV2 and TRBJ2-2; D is possibly TRBD2 (7 bases). This clonotype was obtained from a human donor with pancreatic ductal adenocarcinoma. CDR3 nucleotides: TGTGCCAGCCTGATACAGGGAGGGTGGATCGGGGAGCTGTTTTTT. The encoded protein is CASLIQGGWIGELFF.